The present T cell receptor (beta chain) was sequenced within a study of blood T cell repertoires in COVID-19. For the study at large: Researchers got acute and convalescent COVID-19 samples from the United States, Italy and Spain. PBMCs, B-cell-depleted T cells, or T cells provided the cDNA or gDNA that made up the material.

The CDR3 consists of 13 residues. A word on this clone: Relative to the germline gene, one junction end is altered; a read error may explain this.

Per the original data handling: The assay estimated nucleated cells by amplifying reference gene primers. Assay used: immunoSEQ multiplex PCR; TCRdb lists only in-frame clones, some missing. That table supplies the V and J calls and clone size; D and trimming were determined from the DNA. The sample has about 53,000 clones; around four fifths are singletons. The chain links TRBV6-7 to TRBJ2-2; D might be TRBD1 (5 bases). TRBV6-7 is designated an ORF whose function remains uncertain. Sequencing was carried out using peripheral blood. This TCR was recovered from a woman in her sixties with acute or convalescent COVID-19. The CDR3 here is CRRFGRVVGELFF. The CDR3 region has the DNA TGCCGACGCTTCGGCAGGGTAGTCGGGGAGCTGTTTTTT.